A selection of T cell receptor beta chains follows, all from one sample in a study of blood T cell repertoires in COVID-19. Repertoires were generated with immunoSEQ multiplex PCR, while TCRdb's copy carries only in-frame clones and drops some. The sample lists 250,000 to 350,000 clones, approximately 90% occurring once. Sequencing was performed on peripheral blood. The receptors derive from a woman aged 55-69 years with acute or convalescent COVID-19. CDR3s include the opening cysteine and the closing phenylalanine or tryptophan. Fields, in order: V gene, J gene, CDR3 length, D gene, clone size, CDR3 DNA, CDR3 protein. A D gene is named only where the DNA matches it firmly. Not every row has a clone size; where given, it reads once, few, many or a size class.

>TRBV7-9|TRBJ1-4|13|-|-
TGTGCCAGCAGCTTCCGGGATCCGGAAAAACTGTTTTTT
CASSFRDPEKLFF
>TRBV7-9|TRBJ2-1|18|-|-
TGTGCCAGCAGCTTCCCTCCCTTCGGCGGGCCCTCCTACAATGAGCAGTTCTTC
CASSFPPFGGPSYNEQFF
>TRBV11-3|TRBJ1-3|13|-|-
TGTGCCAGCTGCTTGGGGCCCGGAAACACCATATATTTT
CASCLGPGNTIYF
>TRBV6-2/TRBV6-3|TRBJ1-1|14|TRBD1|-
TGTGCCAGCAGTCCGACAGGGGCGCTCGGTGAAGCTTTCTTT
CASSPTGALGEAFF
>TRBV6-4|TRBJ2-1|15|-|once
TGTGCCAGCAGTGACTCTGACGGAGCCTACAATGAGCAGTTCTTC
CASSDSDGAYNEQFF
>TRBV18|TRBJ2-3|15|TRBD1|-
TGTGCCAGCTCACTACAGGGGGCCGGCACAGATACGCAGTATTTT
CASSLQGAGTDTQYF
>TRBV19|TRBJ2-6|17|TRBD1|-
TGTGCCAGTAGTATGGGATTAACAGGGGTTGGGGCCAACGTCCTGACTTTC
CASSMGLTGVGANVLTF
>TRBV7-2|TRBJ1-2|15|TRBD1|-
TGTGCCAGCAGCTTAGTTCCGGGACAGGTCTATGGCTACACCTTC
CASSLVPGQVYGYTF
>TRBV23-1|TRBJ2-5|15|TRBD1|once
TGCGCCAGCAGTCAACGGGACAGGGAGCAAGAGACCCAGTACTTC
CASSQRDREQETQYF
>TRBV5-1|TRBJ1-1|13|-|-
TGCGCCAGCAGCGCGGTAGGGGGCACTGAAGCTTTCTTT
CASSAVGGTEAFF
>TRBV6-5|TRBJ1-1|15|-|-
TGTGCCAGCAGTCGCGCCGGGACAATGAACACTGAAGCTTTCTTT
CASSRAGTMNTEAFF
>TRBV29-1|TRBJ2-2|15|TRBD2|-
TGCAGCGTTGTTTTTTCCCTAGCGGGGGGATCTGAGCTGTTTTTT
CSVVFSLAGGSELFF
>TRBV27|TRBJ1-2|14|TRBD1|few
TGTGCCAGCAATACTCGACAGGGGGCGGATGGCTACACCTTC
CASNTRQGADGYTF